A single TCR beta chain is shown here with its context. The antigen remains undetermined. Time point: pretreatment peripheral blood. The data are from a study of PD-L1 blockade in urothelial cancer. As for the study in general: Median T cell yield from blood was about 130,000.

General observations from the study: Pretreatment clonality of the blood TCR repertoire below the median was predictive of superior survival.

The CDR3 length is 15 residues. CDR1 LNHDA and CDR2 SQIVND come from the germline V gene (reference sequence). V shed 1 base, J shed 7 bases, and the junction held 7 bases outside the gene matches. Data came from immunoSEQ multiplex PCR; TCRdb stores just in-frame clones and leaves some out. The sample has over 45,000 clones, approximately 86% seen once; the top ten hold approximately 20%. Sequences were derived from PBMCs, sampled around atezolizumab (anti-PD-L1) treatment. The rearrangement uses TRBV19 and TRBJ1-5; TRBD1 matches 7 bases. The origin of this receptor is a man aged 60 to 69 with urothelial cancer. The CDR3 DNA reads TGTGCCAGTAGTATAGCCCACACAGGGGAACAGCCCCAGCATTTT. This translates into CASSIAHTGEQPQHF. The variable domain in full, completed from reference TRBV19 and TRBJ1-5, reads DGGITQSPKYLFRKEGQNVTLSCEQNLNHDAMYWYRQDPGQGLRLIYYSQIVNDFQKGDIAEGYSVSREKKESFPLTVTSAQKNPTAFYLCASSIAHTGEQPQHFGDGTRLSIL.